This T cell receptor (beta chain) was sequenced during a study of T cell responses to AZD1222 COVID-19 vaccine. Study details: Some second doses came at about 4 weeks and others at about 12 weeks; these were pooled.

Germline trimming cut 5 bases from V and 4 bases from J; bases unmatched to any gene: 11. Germline V CDR1 and CDR2: LNHDA, SQIVND (reference sequence). CDR3 length equals 15 residues. This clone was counted between two and nine times. Its target is not known. General study findings and limits: Repertoires were sampled only after the peak T cell response.

The assay was immunoSEQ multiplex PCR, and TCRdb's table has in-frame clones only and misses some. This table holds 80,000 to 95,000 clones, roughly 80% found once. The TCR was taken from an adult in good health. The sequencing used peripheral blood, collected on day 0 of AZD1222 vaccination. The genes are TRBV19 and TRBJ2-7; TRBD1 aligns across 7 bases. Here the CDR3 reads CASSSQGRGVYEQYF. The CDR3 DNA is TGTGCCAGTAGTTCACAGGGGCGAGGAGTATACGAGCAGTACTTC.